Below, 3 T cell receptor beta chains from the same sample are listed, as sequenced in a study of somatic mutations in cytotoxic T cells in rheumatoid arthritis. Sequencing was performed with immunoSEQ multiplex PCR; in TCRdb, only in-frame clones are kept and a portion is missing. The table includes about 4,200 clones, roughly 72% detected once. The sequenced sample consisted of CD8+ T cells sorted from blood. These receptors were obtained from an adult with rheumatoid arthritis.

The V call is TRBV4-1, the J call TRBJ2-7; the match to TRBD1 covers 9 bases. The CDR3 contains 16 residues. Per the germline V gene, CDR1 is MGHRA and CDR2 is YSYEKL. V shed 1 base, J shed 4 bases, and the junction held 8 bases outside the gene matches. This chain's CDR3 is CASSQGSGQGGYEQYF. CDR3 coding DNA: TGCGCCAGCAGCCAAGGATCGGGACAGGGTGGATACGAGCAGTACTTC.

The sample holds a few counts of this clone. The chain couples TRBV6-4 to TRBJ2-2; 7 nucleotides align to TRBD1. Germline V gene lookup returns CDR1 MRHNA and CDR2 SNTAGT. This CDR3 contains 14 residues. V gave up 5 bases and J gave up 3 bases; unmatched junction bases: 3. CDR3 protein: CASSPGQDTGELFF. The CDR3 DNA sequence: TGTGCCAGCAGTCCCGGACAGGACACCGGGGAGCTGTTTTTT.

The CDR3 nucleotides are TGTGCCAGCAGCTCCGGGGGGGGTGGTTACACAGATACGCAGTATTTT. Its protein product is CASSSGGGGYTDTQYF. V and J are TRBV7-9 and TRBJ2-3, with TRBD2 matching 8 bases. The CDR3 runs 16 residues. V gave up 4 bases and J gave up 2 bases; unmatched junction bases: 8. Germline V lookup: CDR1 SEHNR, CDR2 FQNEAQ (reference sequence). Drawing the rest from reference TRBV7-9 and TRBJ2-3, the complete variable domain is DTGVSQNPRHKITKRGQNVTFRCDPISEHNRLYWYRQTLGQGPEFLTYFQNEAQLEKSRLLSDRFSAERPKGSFSTLEIQRTEQGDSAMYLCASSSGGGGYTDTQYFGPGTRLTVL.